The table lists the clone carrying this TCR beta chain with a few counts. The sample belongs to a study of CD8+ T cells in alopecia areata. Study details: Each of the treated patients was given oral tofacitinib, 5 to 10 mg twice daily, for moderate-to-severe alopecia areata.

The CDR3 is made up of 14 amino acids. With V trimmed by 4 bases and J by 4 bases, 3 bases remained unmatched. CDR1 is LNHDA and CDR2 is SQIVND in the germline V gene (reference sequence). Sequencing templates came from extracted RNA that was reverse transcribed into cDNA. Clones were read by immunoSEQ multiplex PCR, and TCRdb kept only the in-frame ones, dropping some. Of about 220,000 clones listed, under 60% are singletons. The treatment was: oral pan-JAK inhibitor, 5-10 mg twice daily. It was from alopecia areata patients that lesional scalp punch biopsies and peripheral blood were collected. The chain links TRBV19 to TRBJ2-2, with TRBD1 matching over 7 bases. This receptor was identified in a human donor with alopecia areata. Sequenced material: CD4+ T cells sorted from blood, taken at week 4, from a patient treated with tofacitinib. CDR3 loop: CASSRQGSTGELFF. The CDR3 DNA follows: TGTGCCAGTAGTAGACAGGGATCCACCGGGGAGCTGTTTTTT.